One and the same sample provided the 30 T cell receptor beta chains below, sequenced in a study of PD-L1 blockade in urothelial cancer. The assay was immunoSEQ multiplex PCR, and TCRdb's table has in-frame clones only and misses some. The sample consists of 35,000 to 45,000 clones, around 83% of them appearing once. The sequenced sample was PBMCs, obtained around atezolizumab (anti-PD-L1) treatment. The receptors originated from a man aged 60-69 years with urothelial cancer.

The chain uses TRBV29-1 and TRBJ1-1, with D hard to call. V was pared by 2 bases and J by 8 bases, with 9 bases between. There are 11 residues in the CDR3. Germline-derived CDR1 and CDR2 are SQVTM and ANQGSEA. The chain's CDR3 is CSVESAEEAFF. CDR3 DNA: TGCAGCGTTGAAAGTGCCGAGGAAGCTTTCTTT.

The rearrangement uses TRBV4-2 and TRBJ2-3, with TRBD2 matching over 12 bases. The CDR3 extends over 16 amino acids. The germline V gene encodes CDR1 LGHNA and CDR2 YNFKEQ. Trimming removed 4 bases from V and 0 bases from J; junction bases left unmatched: 2. The CDR3 spells CASSPGTSGSTDTQYF. The CDR3, as DNA: TGTGCCAGCAGCCCGGGGACTAGCGGGAGCACAGATACGCAGTATTTT.

The CDR3 DNA sequence: TGTGCCACTAGGGACAGGGAGACCAACACTGAAGCTTTCTTT. As protein: CATRDRETNTEAFF. The V and J genes are TRBV10-3 and TRBJ1-1; 9 positions agree with TRBD1. Unmatched junction bases numbered 8, after V lost 10 bases and J lost 2 bases. CDR1 and CDR2 from the germline V gene are ENHRY and SYGVKD. The CDR3 spans 14 residues.

The J gene is TRBJ2-3, the V gene TRBV19; TRBD2 might be the D (5 bases). The CDR3 has 14 amino acids. Germline V lookup: CDR1 LNHDA, CDR2 SQIVND (reference sequence). Trimming removed 9 bases from V and 0 bases from J, with 13 bases in between. CDR3 nucleotide sequence: TGTGCCAGCGCGGTGGGAGATAGCACAGATACGCAGTATTTT. This codes for CASAVGDSTDTQYF.

This clone was detected once. The chain has TRBV7-2 and TRBJ2-5, with a possible D match to TRBD1 (6 bases). The CDR3 is 14 amino acids. CDR1 and CDR2 from the germline V gene are SGHTA and FQGNSA. Trimming took 0 bases from V and 4 from J, leaving 9 bases between them. CDR3 nucleotides: TGTGCCAGCAGCTTAGCGGGGGCATTAGAGACCCAGTACTTC. Translation gives CASSLAGALETQYF.

J is TRBJ2-7 and V is TRBV10-3; 8 positions agree with TRBD2. This CDR3 is built from 15 residues. V gave up 6 bases and J gave up 0 bases; unmatched junction bases: 7. Germline V gene data show CDR1 as ENHRY and CDR2 as SYGVKD. The CDR3 DNA sequence: TGTGCCATCAGGGACACGGGAGGGAGCTCCTACGAGCAGTACTTC. This gives the protein CAIRDTGGSSYEQYF.

In this sample, this clone turned up a few times. V is TRBV27 and J is TRBJ2-2, with 7 bases aligning to TRBD1. Germline V gene data show CDR1 as MNHEY and CDR2 as SMNVEV (reference sequence). The J segment lost 5 bases and the V segment lost 2 bases, leaving 2 bases of the junction unmatched. CDR3 length: 14 amino acids. Written as DNA, the CDR3 is TGTGCCAGCAGTTTAGGGACAGATACCGGGGAGCTGTTTTTT. Protein sequence: CASSLGTDTGELFF.

This sequence joins TRBV2 and TRBJ1-1; unclear D gene. This CDR3 region has 13 residues. V was trimmed by 6 bases and J by 1 base, leaving 9 bases between them. CDR1 SNHLY and CDR2 FYNNEI come from the germline V gene. CDR3 bases: TGTGCCAGCAGGTCAACTCGGAACACTGAAGCTTTCTTT. Protein: CASRSTRNTEAFF.

The chain uses TRBV5-6 and TRBJ1-5; the D is unclear. The CDR3 covers 16 residues. The germline CDR1 and CDR2 sequences are SGHDT and YYEEEE. The V gene lost 4 bases and the J gene lost 5 bases, with 19 bases spanning the gap. The CDR3 region has the DNA TGTGCCAGCAGCGCCTCGCGCGCGGGGTTCGATCAGCCCCAGCATTTT. Translated: CASSASRAGFDQPQHF. Together with reference TRBV5-6 and TRBJ1-5, the CDR3 gives the full variable domain: DAGVTQSPTHLIKTRGQQVTLRCSPKSGHDTVSWYQQALGQGPQFIFQYYEEEERQRGNFPDRFSGHQFPNYSSELNVNALLLGDSALYLCASSASRAGFDQPQHFGDGTRLSIL.

The V and J genes are TRBV6-1 and TRBJ2-7; D is unresolved. CDR1 is MNHNS, CDR2 SASEGT, per germline. This CDR3 is 11 amino acids long. The CDR3 spells CAAQFGYEQYF. The CDR3 DNA is TGTGCGGCCCAATTTGGTTACGAGCAGTACTTC.

The CDR3 protein is CATILGQGYGYTF. The CDR3 region has the DNA TGTGCCACCATTTTGGGGCAAGGCTATGGCTACACCTTC. The genes are TRBV21-1 and TRBJ1-2; TRBD1 reflects the table's D call only, with no check against the DNA. TRBV21-1 is deemed a pseudogene. There are 13 residues in the CDR3.

This clone was recorded once. V gene TRBV14 combines with J gene TRBJ2-1; 13 nucleotides line up with TRBD2. The CDR3 is made up of 17 amino acids. Germline CDR1 SGHDN, CDR2 FVKESK. Trimming took 1 base from V and 9 from J; bases not matched to a gene: 9. The CDR3 reads CASSQAVGLAGTGEQFF. The CDR3 nucleotides are TGTGCCAGCAGCCAAGCGGTGGGACTAGCGGGAACCGGTGAGCAGTTCTTC.

The rearrangement joins TRBV27 to TRBJ2-3; 12 bases map to TRBD2. The CDR3 runs 16 residues. J was trimmed by 5 bases and V by 3 bases; bases with no gene match: 6. Germline V CDR1 and CDR2: MNHEY, SMNVEV (reference sequence). The CDR3 region is CASSFTLAGGLDTQYF. The CDR3 DNA sequence: TGTGCCAGCAGTTTTACTCTAGCGGGAGGGTTAGATACGCAGTATTTT.

V usage is TRBV28 and J usage is TRBJ2-1; the D gene is possibly TRBD1 (5 bases). The CDR3 covers 14 residues. The V and J ends lost 3 bases and 2 bases respectively, with 8 bases between them. Germline V gives CDR1 MDHEN, CDR2 SYDVKM. This CDR3 reads CASSFAGPYNEQFF. CDR3 nucleotides: TGTGCCAGCAGTTTCGCAGGGCCCTACAATGAGCAGTTCTTC.

V gene TRBV5-5 combines with J gene TRBJ2-7; 12 bases align to TRBD2. Germline loops: CDR1 SGHKS, CDR2 YYEKEE (reference sequence). This CDR3 is built from 20 residues. V lost 4 bases to trimming and J lost 2 bases; unmatched junction nucleotides: 19. CDR3 sequence reads: CASSRRTSGDPLVLTYEQYF. Written as DNA, the CDR3 is TGTGCCAGCAGCCGTCGGACTAGCGGGGACCCACTGGTTCTAACCTACGAGCAGTACTTC.

This clone was found once. The chain employs TRBV9 and TRBJ2-5, with D possibly TRBD1 on 6 matching bases. Germline V lookup: CDR1 SGDLS, CDR2 YYNGEE. This CDR3 region has 15 residues. The V end was cut by 3 bases, the J end by 3 bases, with 15 bases between. The CDR3 nucleotides are TGTGCCAGCAGCGCAGGGGTTTCGTCAAAAGAGACCCAGTACTTC. It translates to CASSAGVSSKETQYF.

The chain couples TRBV7-9 to TRBJ2-5, with D tentatively TRBD2 (5 bases). The germline gives CDR1 SEHNR, CDR2 FQNEAQ (reference sequence). The V gene lost 2 bases and the J gene lost 0 bases, with 13 bases spanning the gap. The CDR3 runs to 16 residues. Here the CDR3 reads CASSLISGSYQETQYF. CDR3 DNA: TGTGCCAGCAGCTTAATATCGGGGTCATACCAAGAGACCCAGTACTTC.

The genes are TRBV5-8 and TRBJ2-7; weak D call: TRBD2 (7 bases). Looked up from germline, CDR1 is SGHTS and CDR2 is YDEGEE. V lost 4 bases, J lost 5 bases, and 16 bases lay in between. The CDR3 consists of 14 residues. The CDR3 DNA reads as TGTGCCAGCAGCCCAACGGGGGGCCCAAACGAGCAGTACTTC. Residues: CASSPTGGPNEQYF.

J is TRBJ1-6 and V is TRBV4-1, with D perhaps TRBD1 (5 bases). The CDR3 runs to 13 residues. The germline CDR1 and CDR2 sequences are MGHRA and YSYEKL. The V gene lost 0 bases and the J gene lost 10 bases, with 7 bases spanning the gap. The CDR3 here is CASSQDRESPLHF. Written as DNA, the CDR3 is TGCGCCAGCAGCCAAGACAGGGAATCACCCCTCCACTTT.

This chain uses TRBV18 with TRBJ2-7; 12 nucleotides align to TRBD1. Germline V gene data show CDR1 as KGHSH and CDR2 as LQKENI. The CDR3 contains 14 residues. V was pared by 7 bases and J by 6 bases, with 7 bases of the junction left unmatched. The CDR3 bases are TGTGCCAGCTTACCGGGACAGGGGGCCGGCGAGCAGTACTTC. Translated, it gives CASLPGQGAGEQYF.

V gene TRBV29-1 combines with J gene TRBJ2-5, with 9 positions matching TRBD2. Trimming cost V 7 bases and J 4 bases; bases outside gene matches: 4. CDR3 length: 12 amino acids. The V gene's germline CDR1 is SQVTM and CDR2 ANQGSEA. Here the CDR3 reads CSARAGGETQYF. In DNA form, the CDR3 reads TGCAGCGCGAGAGCGGGAGGAGAGACCCAGTACTTC. The full variable domain, its missing parts supplied by reference TRBV29-1 and TRBJ2-5, is SAVISQKPSRDICQRGTSLTIQCQVDSQVTMMFWYRQQPGQSLTLIATANQGSEATYESGFVIDKFPISRPNLTFSTLTVSNMSPEDSSIYLCSARAGGETQYFGPGTRLLVL.

The chain is built from TRBV10-3 and TRBJ1-1; D gene uncertain. Germline values: CDR1 ENHRY, CDR2 SYGVKD. V was shortened by 6 bases and J by 2 bases, with 10 bases between the two germline ends. The CDR3 contains 13 residues. Written as DNA, the CDR3 is TGTGCCATCAGCAAGGAGGCTAACACTGAAGCTTTCTTT. Protein: CAISKEANTEAFF.

This rearrangement joins TRBV7-6 to TRBJ2-7; TRBD1 is a possible D gene (5 bases). The V end was cut by 5 bases, the J end by 5 bases, with 13 bases between. The CDR3 is 13 residues long. Germline CDR1 SGHVS, CDR2 FNYEAQ. This CDR3 reads CASSPGPGNEQYF. The CDR3, as DNA: TGTGCCAGCAGCCCCGGGCCAGGGAACGAGCAGTACTTC.

V and J are TRBV2 and TRBJ2-7, with a possible D match to TRBD1 (5 bases). The CDR3 has 15 amino acids. CDR1 and CDR2 (germline): SNHLY, FYNNEI. V lost 6 bases to trimming and J lost 5 bases, with 20 bases between them. CDR3: CASRLFSGASDEQYF. As DNA, the CDR3 is TGTGCCAGCAGGCTATTTAGTGGGGCTAGTGACGAGCAGTACTTC.

The rearrangement uses TRBV6-1 and TRBJ1-4, with a tentative D call TRBD1 (6 bases). The germline V gene has CDR1 MNHNS and CDR2 SASEGT. The CDR3 is 14 residues long. V dropped 0 bases and J dropped 8 bases, with 10 bases sitting between them. The CDR3 region has the DNA TGTGCCAGCAGTGAAGCGGGGGCACGGGAAAAACTGTTTTTT. It yields the protein CASSEAGAREKLFF.

The chain links TRBV9 to TRBJ2-7; D gene uncertain. There are 14 residues in the CDR3. The germline V gene encodes CDR1 SGDLS and CDR2 YYNGEE. V gave up 5 bases and J gave up 2 bases, with 14 bases separating them. This chain's CDR3 is CASSPPGPPYEQYF. CDR3 DNA sequence: TGTGCCAGCAGTCCCCCGGGTCCGCCCTACGAGCAGTACTTC. Looking up the rest from reference TRBV9 and TRBJ2-7 gives the full variable domain: DSGVTQTPKHLITATGQRVTLRCSPRSGDLSVYWYQQSLDQGLQFLIQYYNGEERAKGNILERFSAQQFPDLHSELNLSSLELGDSALYFCASSPPGPPYEQYFGPGTRLTVT.

This sequence joins TRBV9 and TRBJ2-7; 8 bases align to TRBD1. Per germline, CDR1 SGDLS and CDR2 YYNGEE. This CDR3 spans 15 amino acids. V trimming: 4 bases; J trimming: 0 bases; junction bases outside the gene matches: 6. In DNA, the CDR3 is TGTGCCAGCAGCCCCCGCGGACAGGGCTCCTACGAGCAGTACTTC. Its protein is CASSPRGQGSYEQYF.

The chain employs TRBV28 and TRBJ2-5; D is perhaps TRBD1 (6 bases). This CDR3 has 14 amino acids. From germline, CDR1 is MDHEN and CDR2 SYDVKM. V was trimmed by 5 bases and J by 5 bases, leaving 15 bases between them. The CDR3: CASSPPTGYETQYF. In DNA, the CDR3 is TGTGCCAGCAGTCCTCCCACAGGGTATGAGACCCAGTACTTC.

The chain uses TRBV10-2 and TRBJ2-2, with 11 bases matching TRBD2. Trimming cost V 2 bases and J 6 bases; bases outside gene matches: 14. Germline loops: CDR1 WSHSY, CDR2 SAAADI. The CDR3 runs to 19 residues. Here the CDR3 DNA reads TGCGCCAGCAGTGAGCGACTAGCGGGAAGGTCCCTGAGGGCCGGGGAGCTGTTTTTT. Its protein is CASSERLAGRSLRAGELFF.

The V gene is TRBV19, the J gene TRBJ2-5, with TRBD1 matching over 8 bases. The germline gives CDR1 LNHDA, CDR2 SQIVND (reference sequence). V shed 5 bases, J shed 5 bases, and the junction held 10 bases outside the gene matches. The CDR3 consists of 15 residues. This CDR3 reads CASSARTGSAETQYF. For the CDR3, the DNA is TGTGCCAGTAGTGCCAGGACAGGGTCGGCGGAGACCCAGTACTTC.